This T cell receptor (beta chain) was retrieved from a study of blood T cell repertoires in COVID-19. Study-level background: PBMCs, B-cell-depleted T cells, or T cells provided the cDNA or gDNA that made up the material.

Per the germline V gene, CDR1 is SGHTA and CDR2 is FQGNSA. V gave up 1 base and J gave up 5 bases, with 6 bases separating them. The CDR3 extends over 13 amino acids. The assay was immunoSEQ multiplex PCR, and TCRdb's table has in-frame clones only and misses some. The sample holds fewer than 120,000 clones; 75% to 85% are singletons and the top ten take about 15%. Sequencing was performed on peripheral blood. V is TRBV7-2 and J is TRBJ2-1; D is unclear. This sequence was found in a woman aged 55-70 years with acute or convalescent COVID-19. As DNA, the CDR3 is TGTGCCAGCAGCTTAGGGCCCGACAATGAGCAGTTCTTC. This sequence encodes CASSLGPDNEQFF.